This entry lists 17 T cell receptor beta chains sequenced from one sample in a study of T cell responses to AZD1222 COVID-19 vaccine. Sequencing used immunoSEQ multiplex PCR; TCRdb keeps in-frame clones, though not all of them. The table shows about 150,000 clones, with 88% occurring only once. The source was peripheral blood, collected on day 0 of AZD1222 vaccination. The receptors were sampled from an adult in good health.

This clone was seen once. The gene calls are TRBV12-3 or TRBV12-4 and TRBJ2-7, with a tentative D call TRBD2 (6 bases). V was shortened by 10 bases and J by 0 bases, with 13 bases between the two germline ends. The CDR3 spans 13 residues. CDR3 region: CAISRGNSYEQYF. The CDR3 DNA is TGTGCCATCTCTCGGGGGAACTCCTACGAGCAGTACTTC.

This clone was recorded only once. The chain is built from TRBV9 and TRBJ2-3, with D possibly being TRBD2 (6 bases). The CDR3 extends over 15 amino acids. Germline-derived CDR1 and CDR2 are SGDLS and YYNGEE. Trimming removed 3 bases from V and 1 base from J, with 12 bases in between. The CDR3 sequence: CASSATGRGTDTQYF. The CDR3 coding sequence is TGTGCCAGCAGCGCAACCGGGAGAGGCACAGATACGCAGTATTTT.

The gene calls are TRBV2 and TRBJ2-5; no clear D gene. This CDR3 comprises 11 residues. Trimming left V 4 bases short and J 10 bases short, with 10 bases between. The germline gives CDR1 SNHLY, CDR2 FYNNEI. The CDR3 DNA reads as TGTGCCAGCAGTGTCGCAGGTGGCCAGTACTTC. Its protein is CASSVAGGQYF.

This clone was recorded a few times. V usage is TRBV5-1 and J usage is TRBJ1-5; tentative D call: TRBD1 (6 bases). Germline CDR1 is SGHRS and CDR2 is YFSETQ. The CDR3 spans 17 residues. The V end lost 2 bases, the J end lost 1 base, and 16 bases lay between the germline ends. CDR3 DNA: TGCGCCAGCAGCTTACTCCGGGACAAAAAAAGCAATCAGCCCCAGCATTTT. Protein product: CASSLLRDKKSNQPQHF. The entire variable domain, with the rest obtained from reference TRBV5-1 and TRBJ1-5, is as follows: KAGVTQTPRYLIKTRGQQVTLSCSPISGHRSVSWYQQTPGQGLQFLFEYFSETQRNKGNFPGRFSGRQFSNSRSEMNVSTLELGDSALYLCASSLLRDKKSNQPQHFGDGTRLSIL.

This chain joins TRBV5-6 and TRBJ2-7, with 10 bases identical to TRBD1. CDR3 size: 15 residues. V was clipped by 0 bases and J by 6 bases; unmatched bases: 6. The germline gives CDR1 SGHDT, CDR2 YYEEEE. In nucleotides, the CDR3 is TGTGCCAGCAGCTTGGGGGACAGGGGAACGGGCGAGCAGTACTTC. Translation: CASSLGDRGTGEQYF.

The chain is built from TRBV5-1 and TRBJ2-1; 10 bases match TRBD2. The CDR3 runs 14 residues. CDR1 and CDR2 from the germline V gene are SGHRS and YFSETQ. Germline trimming cut 3 bases from V and 9 bases from J; bases unmatched to any gene: 6. The CDR3 region is CASSSASGGGEQFF. DNA for the CDR3: TGCGCCAGCAGCTCGGCTAGCGGGGGAGGTGAGCAGTTCTTC.

The chain employs TRBV7-2 and TRBJ1-4, with 9 bases matching TRBD1. Germline CDR1 reads SGHTA; CDR2 reads FQGNSA. V shed 1 base and J 3 bases; nucleotides not matched to a gene: 3. This CDR3 comprises 16 residues. Here the CDR3 DNA reads TGTGCCAGCAGCTTAGGGAACAGGGGGCCTAATGAAAAACTGTTTTTT. It is translated as CASSLGNRGPNEKLFF.

The chain recombines TRBV3-1 (or the pseudogene TRBV3-2) with TRBJ2-7, with 9 bases aligning to TRBD1. The length of the CDR3 is 15 residues. The germline V gene encodes CDR1 LGHDT and CDR2 YNNKEL (reference sequence). V shed 4 bases, J shed 0 bases, and the junction held 4 bases outside the gene matches. CDR3 DNA sequence: TGTGCCAGCAGCCTTGGGACAGGGCGCTCCTACGAGCAGTACTTC. Translated: CASSLGTGRSYEQYF.

The chain employs TRBV6-1 and TRBJ1-1; D possibly corresponds to TRBD1 (5 bases). V gave up 0 bases and J gave up 12 bases, with 14 bases separating them. The length of the CDR3 is 13 residues. The germline V gene has CDR1 MNHNS and CDR2 SASEGT. The CDR3 loop reads CASSEAGGRRSFF. The DNA of the CDR3 is TGTGCCAGCAGTGAAGCGGGGGGAAGGAGGTCTTTCTTT.

This sequence joins TRBV20-1 and TRBJ2-7, with D possibly being TRBD1 or TRBD2 (5 bases each). V was shortened by 3 bases and J by 3 bases, with 12 bases between the two germline ends. This CDR3 spans 13 amino acids. In germline, CDR1 is DFQATT, CDR2 SNEGSKA (reference sequence). CDR3: CSASMGPIYEQYF. The DNA for the CDR3 is TGCAGTGCTAGTATGGGACCCATCTACGAGCAGTACTTC.

This chain joins TRBV6-6 and TRBJ2-7, with D maybe TRBD1 (5 bases). Looked up from germline, CDR1 is MNHNY and CDR2 is SVGAGI (reference sequence). Trimming left V 5 bases short and J 7 bases short, with 18 bases between. The CDR3 has 14 amino acids. CDR3 in amino acids: CASSQSAFSGEQYF. The CDR3 region has the DNA TGTGCCAGCAGTCAGTCCGCCTTTTCAGGGGAGCAGTACTTC.

The chain is built from TRBV4-3 and TRBJ1-4; 8 bases are shared with TRBD1. The germline gives CDR1 LGHNA, CDR2 YSLEER. The junction had 7 bases not matched to a gene; V was cut back by 0 bases and J by 7 bases. This CDR3 region has 16 residues. In DNA form, the CDR3 reads TGCGCCAGCAGCCAAGAAAGGACAGGGAATCGTGAAAAACTGTTTTTT. It codes for CASSQERTGNREKLFF.

The rearrangement links TRBV5-1 to TRBJ1-2, with D possibly being TRBD1 (6 bases). The CDR3 has 14 amino acids. The germline CDR1 and CDR2 sequences are SGHRS and YFSETQ. V was pared by 0 bases and J by 8 bases, with 14 bases between. The CDR3 DNA reads as TGCGCCAGCAGCTTGGGCTCGGGGGCGCAAGGCTACACCTTC. Its translation is CASSLGSGAQGYTF.

The chain is built from TRBV5-1 and TRBJ1-4; TRBD1 aligns across 9 bases. Germline loops: CDR1 SGHRS, CDR2 YFSETQ. V lost 5 bases and J lost 5; bases outside the gene matches: 10. The CDR3 has 16 amino acids. The CDR3 sequence is CASSFQPGQGNEKLFF. DNA of the CDR3: TGCGCCAGCAGTTTTCAACCGGGACAGGGCAATGAAAAACTGTTTTTT.

On this clone itself: Within the sample, other DNA sequences also encode this same CDR3. V gene TRBV27 combines with J gene TRBJ1-2; D is perhaps TRBD1 (5 bases). With 5 bases removed from V and 8 bases from J, the gap between germline ends came to 12 bases. Germline assignment: CDR1 MNHEY and CDR2 SMNVEV (reference sequence). This CDR3 spans 12 amino acids. This CDR3 is CASSPQGYGYTF. CDR3 DNA sequence: TGTGCCAGCAGTCCCCAGGGATACGGCTACACCTTC.

The chain uses TRBV3-1 (or the pseudogene TRBV3-2) and TRBJ1-2, with D possibly TRBD1 on 5 matching bases. Trimming pared 8 bases from V and 6 bases from J, leaving 13 bases between. There are 12 residues in the CDR3. Per germline, CDR1 LGHDT and CDR2 YNNKEL (reference sequence). The CDR3 spells CASSGDPDGYTF. The CDR3 DNA follows: TGTGCCAGCTCGGGGGATCCCGATGGCTACACCTTC.

This clone has more than one count but fewer than ten. This chain connects TRBV6-5 to TRBJ2-7, with 12 bases matching TRBD2. The CDR3 totals 16 residues. The V gene end was trimmed by 4 bases and the J gene end by 3 bases; junction bases not matched to a gene: 7. CDR1 MNHEY and CDR2 SVGAGI come from the germline V gene. Here the CDR3 reads CASSSPRLAGDYEQYF. Written as DNA, the CDR3 is TGTGCCAGCAGTTCCCCCCGACTAGCGGGGGACTACGAGCAGTACTTC.